The 3 T cell receptor beta chains below come from one sample, sequenced in a study of blood T cell repertoires in COVID-19. Assay: immunoSEQ multiplex PCR; the TCRdb copy retains only in-frame clones and omits some. The data hold 120,000 or so clones, with about four fifths observed a single time. Sample: peripheral blood. The source is a man aged 40-55 years with active or convalescent COVID-19.

The chain has TRBV6-5 and TRBJ2-1; TRBD1 is a possible D gene (5 bases). V was pared by 6 bases and J by 1 base, with 10 bases between. The CDR3 is made up of 14 amino acids. CDR1 is MNHEY, CDR2 SVGAGI, per germline. CDR3 DNA: TGTGCCAGCAGCACAGGTGGGTCCTACAATGAGCAGTTCTTC. This codes for CASSTGGSYNEQFF.

This chain joins TRBV29-1 and TRBJ2-7; D not resolved. The CDR3 runs 12 residues. V lost 4 bases, J lost 1 base, and 8 bases lay in between. Germline assignment: CDR1 SQVTM and CDR2 ANQGSEA. In nucleotides, the CDR3 is TGCAGCGTTGGTGGCAGGTCCTACGAGCAGTACTTC. It specifies CSVGGRSYEQYF.

The chain carries TRBV30 and TRBJ1-2; D remains unclear. The CDR3 extends over 12 amino acids. The V gene's germline CDR1 is GTSNPN and CDR2 SVGIG (reference sequence). V lost 2 bases, J lost 1 base, and 5 bases lay in between. For the CDR3, the DNA is TGTGCCTGGAGTCCGGGTAACTATGGCTACACCTTC. Amino acids: CAWSPGNYGYTF.